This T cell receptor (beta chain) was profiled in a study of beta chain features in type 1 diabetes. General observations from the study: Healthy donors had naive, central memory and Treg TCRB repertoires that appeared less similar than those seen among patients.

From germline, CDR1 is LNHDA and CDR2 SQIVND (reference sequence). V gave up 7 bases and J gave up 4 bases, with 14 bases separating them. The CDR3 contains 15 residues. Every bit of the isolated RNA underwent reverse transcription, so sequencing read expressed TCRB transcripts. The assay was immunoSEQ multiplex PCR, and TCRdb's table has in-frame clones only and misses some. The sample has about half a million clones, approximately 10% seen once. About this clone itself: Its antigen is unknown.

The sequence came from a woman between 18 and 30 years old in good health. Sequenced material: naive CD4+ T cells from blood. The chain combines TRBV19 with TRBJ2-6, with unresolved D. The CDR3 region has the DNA TGTGCCAGTACCCCGCTGTGGACCGGGGCCAACGTCCTGACTTTC. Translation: CASTPLWTGANVLTF.